This T cell receptor beta chain came from a study of blood T cell repertoires in COVID-19. As for the study in general: The origin of the acute and convalescent COVID-19 samples was the United States, Italy and Spain. T cells, B-cell-depleted T cells, or PBMCs supplied cDNA or gDNA.

Original processing methods: Estimates of nucleated cell counts were drawn from the amplification of reference gene primers. Assay: immunoSEQ multiplex PCR; the TCRdb copy retains only in-frame clones and omits some. The V and J calls and clone size come from that table; D and trimming were worked out from the DNA. The sample consists of tens of thousands of clones, roughly 83% of them appearing once. The table lists this clone with a count of one. The sequence derives from a man aged 70 or older with acute or convalescent COVID-19. Material: peripheral blood.

This CDR3 is CASSPGQGRYEQYF. As DNA, the CDR3 is TGTGCCAGCTCACCGGGACAGGGACGCTACGAGCAGTACTTC. The rearrangement links TRBV18 to TRBJ2-7; 9 bases map to TRBD1. With 3 bases clipped from V and 3 bases from J, the junction kept 3 bases outside the gene matches. CDR1 and CDR2 from the germline V gene are KGHSH and LQKENI. The CDR3 runs to 14 residues.